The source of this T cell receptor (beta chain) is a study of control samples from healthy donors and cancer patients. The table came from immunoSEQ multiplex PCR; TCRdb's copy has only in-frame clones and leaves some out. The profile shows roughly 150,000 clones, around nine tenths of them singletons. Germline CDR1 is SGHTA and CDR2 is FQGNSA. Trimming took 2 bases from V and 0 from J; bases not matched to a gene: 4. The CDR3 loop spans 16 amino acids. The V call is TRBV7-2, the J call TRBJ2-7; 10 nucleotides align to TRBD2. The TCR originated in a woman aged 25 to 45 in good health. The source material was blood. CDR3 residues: CASSLLAGVSSYEQYF. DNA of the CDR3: TGTGCCAGCAGCTTACTAGCGGGAGTTTCCTCCTACGAGCAGTACTTC.